The source of this TCR beta chain is a study of T-cell memory formation after mild COVID-19. Study as a whole: TCR clusters were mostly confined to one donor each. Study-level findings and limits: Those CD4+ clones that contracted were mainly in CM and EM (CD8+ ones in EMRA). While clones contracting from day 15 to 85 were balanced between CD4 and CD8, later expanders leaned CD4+.

As for this clonotype: Its antigen remains unidentified.

This CDR3 has 13 residues. CDR1 and CDR2 (germline): SQVTM, ANQGSEA. Trimming left V 1 base short and J 3 bases short, with 9 bases between. 5'RACE with constant-segment primers built TCRalpha and TCRbeta cDNA libraries with UMIs. One entry per CDR3 protein, called by TCRdb with MiXCR from the 5' RACE reads. The sample records 170,000 or so distinct CDR3 sequences, roughly a fifth being singletons. The sample comprised PBMCs or a T cell subset sorted from them (not recorded which). This clonotype was sampled from an adult woman who had mild COVID-19 (a few samples of this study predate the infection). Cell type and time point are not known. This rearrangement joins TRBV29-1 to TRBJ1-1; D ambiguous. CDR3 loop: CSVEGLGYTEAFF. DNA of the CDR3: TGCAGCGTTGAAGGCCTAGGGTACACTGAAGCTTTCTTT. Full variable domain (outside the CDR3, taken from reference TRBV29-1 and TRBJ1-1): SAVISQKPSRDICQRGTSLTIQCQVDSQVTMMFWYRQQPGQSLTLIATANQGSEATYESGFVIDKFPISRPNLTFSTLTVSNMSPEDSSIYLCSVEGLGYTEAFFGQGTRLTVV.